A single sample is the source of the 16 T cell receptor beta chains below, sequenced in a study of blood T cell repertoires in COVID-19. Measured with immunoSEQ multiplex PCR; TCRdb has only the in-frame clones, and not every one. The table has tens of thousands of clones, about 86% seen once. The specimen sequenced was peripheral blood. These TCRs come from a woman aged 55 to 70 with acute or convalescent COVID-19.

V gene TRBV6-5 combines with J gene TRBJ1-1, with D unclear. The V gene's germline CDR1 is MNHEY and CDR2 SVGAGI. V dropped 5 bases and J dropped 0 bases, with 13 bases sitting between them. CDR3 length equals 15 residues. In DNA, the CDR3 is TGTGCCAGCAGTCCCCAACCCGAGGTGAACACTGAAGCTTTCTTT. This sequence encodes CASSPQPEVNTEAFF.

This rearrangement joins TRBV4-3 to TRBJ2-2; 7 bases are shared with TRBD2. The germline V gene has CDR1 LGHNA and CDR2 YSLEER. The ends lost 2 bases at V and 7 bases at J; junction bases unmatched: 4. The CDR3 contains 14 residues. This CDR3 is CASSQWAGVGELFF. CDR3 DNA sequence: TGCGCCAGCAGCCAATGGGCGGGAGTCGGGGAGCTGTTTTTT.

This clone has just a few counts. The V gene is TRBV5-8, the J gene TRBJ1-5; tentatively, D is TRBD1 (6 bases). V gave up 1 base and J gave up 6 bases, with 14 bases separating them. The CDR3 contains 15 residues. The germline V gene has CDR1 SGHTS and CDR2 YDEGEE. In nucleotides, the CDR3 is TGTGCCAGCAGCTTGTCTGGGGGGGCAGGTCAGCCCCAGCATTTT. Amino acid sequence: CASSLSGGAGQPQHF.

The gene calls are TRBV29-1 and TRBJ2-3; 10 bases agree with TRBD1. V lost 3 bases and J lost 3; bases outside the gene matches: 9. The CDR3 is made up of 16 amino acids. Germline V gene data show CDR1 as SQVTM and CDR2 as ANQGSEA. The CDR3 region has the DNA TGCAGCGTTGAGGGGGACCGGGACAGGGGTACAGATACGCAGTATTTT. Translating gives CSVEGDRDRGTDTQYF.

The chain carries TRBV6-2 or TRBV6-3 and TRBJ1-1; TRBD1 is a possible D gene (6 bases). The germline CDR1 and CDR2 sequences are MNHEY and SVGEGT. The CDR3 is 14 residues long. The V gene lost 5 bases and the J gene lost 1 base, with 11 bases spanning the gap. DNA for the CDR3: TGTGCCAGCAGTGACAGGCGTCGGAACACTGAAGCTTTCTTT. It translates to CASSDRRRNTEAFF.

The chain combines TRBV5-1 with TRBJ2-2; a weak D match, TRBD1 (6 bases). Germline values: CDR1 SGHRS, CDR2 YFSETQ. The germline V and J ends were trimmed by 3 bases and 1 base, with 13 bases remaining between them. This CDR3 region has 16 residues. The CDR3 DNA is TGCGCCAGCAGCTCAAACGTACAGGGGAACACCGGGGAGCTGTTTTTT. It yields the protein CASSSNVQGNTGELFF.

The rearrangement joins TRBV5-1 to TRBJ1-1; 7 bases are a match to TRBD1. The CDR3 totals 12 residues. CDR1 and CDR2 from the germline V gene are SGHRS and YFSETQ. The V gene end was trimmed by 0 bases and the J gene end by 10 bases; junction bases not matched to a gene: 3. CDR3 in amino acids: CASSLGQGPAFF. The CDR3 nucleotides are TGCGCCAGCAGCTTGGGACAGGGCCCAGCTTTCTTT.

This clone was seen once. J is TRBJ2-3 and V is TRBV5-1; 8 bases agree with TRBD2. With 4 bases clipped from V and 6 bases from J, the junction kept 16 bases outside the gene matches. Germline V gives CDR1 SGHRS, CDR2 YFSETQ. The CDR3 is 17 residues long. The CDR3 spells CASSAQPGLPGGDTQYF. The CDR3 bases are TGCGCCAGCAGCGCCCAGCCGGGCCTCCCGGGGGGGGATACGCAGTATTTT.

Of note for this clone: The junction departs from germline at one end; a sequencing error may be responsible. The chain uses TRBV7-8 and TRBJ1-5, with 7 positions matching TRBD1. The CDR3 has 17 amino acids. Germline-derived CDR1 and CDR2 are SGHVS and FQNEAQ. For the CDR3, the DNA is TGTGCCCGCAGCTTGAGTCTAGGGGGCGTTGTCAATCAGCCCCAGCATTTT. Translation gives CARSLSLGGVVNQPQHF. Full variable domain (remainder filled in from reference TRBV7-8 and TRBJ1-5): GAGVSQSPRYKVAKRGQDVALRCDPISGHVSLFWYQQALGQGPEFLTYFQNEAQLDKSGLPSDRFFAERPEGSVSTLKIQRTQQEDSAVYLCARSLSLGGVVNQPQHFGDGTRLSIL.

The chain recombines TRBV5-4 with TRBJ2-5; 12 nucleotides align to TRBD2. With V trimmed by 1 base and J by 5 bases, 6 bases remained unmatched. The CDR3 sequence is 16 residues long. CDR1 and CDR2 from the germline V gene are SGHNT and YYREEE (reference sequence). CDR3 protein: CASSLLAGGEVETQYF. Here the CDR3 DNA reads TGTGCCAGCAGCTTGCTAGCGGGGGGGGAGGTGGAGACCCAGTACTTC.

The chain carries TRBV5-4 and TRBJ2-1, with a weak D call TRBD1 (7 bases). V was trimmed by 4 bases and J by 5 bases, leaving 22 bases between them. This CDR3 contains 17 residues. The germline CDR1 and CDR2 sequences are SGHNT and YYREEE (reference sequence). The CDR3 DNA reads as TGTGCCAGCAGCATTGGGGGAGGAGGGGGCAGAAACAATGAGCAGTTCTTC. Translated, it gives CASSIGGGGGRNNEQFF.

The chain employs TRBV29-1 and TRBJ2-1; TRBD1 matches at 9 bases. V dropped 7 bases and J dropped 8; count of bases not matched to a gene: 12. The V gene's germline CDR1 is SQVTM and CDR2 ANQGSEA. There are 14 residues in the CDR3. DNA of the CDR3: TGCAGCGCCCACTTGGGGACAGGGATCGATGAGCAGTTCTTC. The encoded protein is CSAHLGTGIDEQFF.

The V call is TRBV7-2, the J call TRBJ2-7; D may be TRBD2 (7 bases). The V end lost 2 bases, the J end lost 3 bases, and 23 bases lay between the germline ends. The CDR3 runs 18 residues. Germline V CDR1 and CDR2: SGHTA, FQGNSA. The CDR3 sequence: CASSLRGDRGGFLYEQYF. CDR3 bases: TGTGCCAGCAGCTTAAGGGGGGATCGCGGGGGTTTCCTCTACGAGCAGTACTTC.

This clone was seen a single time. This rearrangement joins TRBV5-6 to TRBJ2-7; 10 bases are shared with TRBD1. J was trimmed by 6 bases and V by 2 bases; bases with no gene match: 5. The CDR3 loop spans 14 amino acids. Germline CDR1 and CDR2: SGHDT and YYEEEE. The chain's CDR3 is CASSLGTGASEQYF. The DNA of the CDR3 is TGTGCCAGCAGCTTAGGGACAGGGGCGAGCGAGCAGTACTTC.

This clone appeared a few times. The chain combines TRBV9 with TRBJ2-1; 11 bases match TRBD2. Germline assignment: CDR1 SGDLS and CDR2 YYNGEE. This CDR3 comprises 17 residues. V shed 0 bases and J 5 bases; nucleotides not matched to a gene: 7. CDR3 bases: TGTGCCAGCAGCGTAGCGGGGACTAGCGGAACACACAATGAGCAGTTCTTC. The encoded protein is CASSVAGTSGTHNEQFF.

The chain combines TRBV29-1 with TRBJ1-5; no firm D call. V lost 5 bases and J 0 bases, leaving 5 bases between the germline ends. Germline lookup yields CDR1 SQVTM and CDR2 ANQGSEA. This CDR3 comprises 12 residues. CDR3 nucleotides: TGCAGCGTTCGGGTTAGCAATCAGCCCCAGCATTTT. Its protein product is CSVRVSNQPQHF.